These 21 T cell receptor beta chains were sequenced from one sample in a study of T cells in Graves' hyperthyroidism and ophthalmopathy. RNA transcripts served as the template for amplifying TCR beta CDR3 regions. HTBI primers were employed in a first-round RT-PCR of the TCR CDR3. TCRdb processed the multiplex PCR reads anew with MiXCR; each CDR3 protein has one entry. The table shows roughly 500,000 distinct CDR3 sequences, with 46% occurring only once. The material sequenced was peripheral blood or thyroid tissue (not recorded which). These receptors were obtained from an adult woman with Graves' disease, either hyperthyroidism or ophthalmopathy (not recorded which).

Notes on this clonotype: This is likely a read error, given that the CDR3 carries no conserved phenylalanine or tryptophan at its end. The chain carries TRBV9 and TRBJ1-1; 7 nucleotides align to TRBD1. CDR3 size: 15 residues. Germline CDR1 reads SGDLS; CDR2 reads YYNGEE. The V segment lost 7 bases and the J segment 4 bases; nucleotides outside the gene matches: 13. The CDR3 DNA reads as TGTGCCAGCGGCTCCGGGGGGGCAGGGGGCACTGAAGCTTTCCTT. Amino acids: CASGSGGAGGTEAFL.

This clonotype showed up many times. The chain employs TRBV5-5 and TRBJ2-7; weak D call: TRBD1 (6 bases). This CDR3 comprises 16 residues. The germline V and J ends were trimmed by 0 bases and 7 bases, with 20 bases remaining between them. The germline V gene has CDR1 SGHKS and CDR2 YYEKEE (reference sequence). The CDR3 loop is CASSLVGGRGFEEQYF. The CDR3 bases are TGTGCCAGCAGCTTGGTTGGGGGCAGGGGATTCGAAGAGCAGTACTTC.

Remarks on this clonotype: Because it lacks the conserved phenylalanine or tryptophan at the end, this CDR3 is likely a read error. Because the CDR3's place on the DNA is in doubt, the DNA is left out and the CDR3 is given as listed by TCRdb. The chain employs TRBV20-1 and TRBJ1-3. CDR1 and CDR2 from the germline V gene are DFQATT and SNEGSKA (reference sequence). The CDR3 has 8 residues if both end residues are counted. The CDR3 is CSASRGNT.

This clonotype was detected ten times or more. V is TRBV12-3 or TRBV12-4 and J is TRBJ2-5, with unresolved D. This CDR3 region has 15 residues. With 0 bases removed from V and 2 bases from J, the gap between germline ends came to 10 bases. The CDR3 region has the DNA TGTGCCAGCAGTTTAGCGTTCGGTAGGCAAGAGACCCAGTACTTC. Amino acid sequence: CASSLAFGRQETQYF.

This clonotype was counted a few times. V gene TRBV12-3 or TRBV12-4 combines with J gene TRBJ1-1; maybe TRBD1 (5 bases). Trimming pared 7 bases from V and 1 base from J, leaving 16 bases between. CDR3 length: 15 amino acids. CDR3 residues: CASTPTRQGNTEAFF. The DNA of the CDR3 is TGTGCCAGCACCCCGACGAGGCAGGGGAACACTGAAGCTTTCTTT.

Here the CDR3 DNA reads TGTGCCATCAGTGCCGATTCCTGGGATGAGGCGGCGGGAGGGATCCAAGAGACCCAGTACTTC. It translates to CAISADSWDEAAGGIQETQYF. The genes are TRBV10-3 and TRBJ2-5; 9 bases line up with TRBD2. V shed 4 bases, J shed 1 base, and the junction held 22 bases outside the gene matches. CDR1 is ENHRY and CDR2 is SYGVKD in the germline V gene. The CDR3 loop spans 21 amino acids.

This clonotype occurred many times. J is TRBJ2-5 and V is TRBV20-1; 7 bases are a match to TRBD2. Losses at the gene ends were 5 bases for V and 5 bases for J; bases not matched to a gene: 11. Germline V gene data show CDR1 as DFQATT and CDR2 as SNEGSKA (reference sequence). This CDR3 region has 14 residues. The CDR3 sequence is CSASPPGLRETQYF. Here the CDR3 DNA reads TGCAGTGCTTCCCCCCCGGGACTAAGGGAGACCCAGTACTTC.

This clonotype was recorded at least ten times. The chain links TRBV5-1 to TRBJ1-6; no definite D call. This CDR3 is built from 14 residues. The V gene's germline CDR1 is SGHRS and CDR2 YFSETQ. Trimming cost V 2 bases and J 3 bases, with 6 bases left between them. The CDR3 DNA reads TGCGCCAGCAGCTTCGGAAACTATAATTCACCCCTCCACTTT. Translation gives CASSFGNYNSPLHF.

Ten or more counts support this clonotype. The rearrangement joins TRBV5-4 to TRBJ2-7; no clear D. The V end lost 1 base, the J end lost 2 bases, and 7 bases lay between the germline ends. The CDR3 totals 13 residues. The germline gives CDR1 SGHNT, CDR2 YYREEE (reference sequence). DNA of the CDR3: TGTGCCAGCAGCTTGATCCCAGCCTACGAGCAGTACTTC. Encoded protein: CASSLIPAYEQYF.

As for this clonotype: Lacking the conserved final phenylalanine or tryptophan, this CDR3 likely reflects a read error. V gene TRBV7-6 combines with J gene TRBJ2-7; D is perhaps TRBD1 or TRBD2 (5 bases each). The germline V gene has CDR1 SGHVS and CDR2 FNYEAQ. The CDR3 contains 12 residues. With 6 bases removed from V and 2 bases from J, the gap between germline ends came to 8 bases. The CDR3 sequence is CASSEGPYEQYL. CDR3 nucleotides: TGTGCCAGCAGTGAGGGGCCCTACGAGCAGTACCTC.

This clonotype showed up many times. The J gene is TRBJ2-7, the V gene TRBV12-3 or TRBV12-4, with no clear D. This CDR3 is built from 14 residues. Between the trimmed V and J ends, which lost 4 bases and 0 bases, there was a span of 10 bases. The CDR3 region is CASSWADNSYEQYF. The DNA of the CDR3 is TGTGCCAGCAGTTGGGCCGACAACTCCTACGAGCAGTACTTC.

Remarks on this clonotype: A read error may account for a junction end that differs from germline. In nucleotides, the CDR3 is TGTGCCAGCAGCTTGGGGGCTAGCGGGAGCTACGAGCAGTGCTTC. Translating gives CASSLGASGSYEQCF. The chain combines TRBV11-2 with TRBJ2-7, with 10 bases fitting TRBD2. The CDR3 runs 15 residues. The germline V gene has CDR1 SGHAT and CDR2 FQNNGV.

This clonotype was observed many times. The rearrangement links TRBV7-8 to TRBJ2-7, with TRBD2 matching over 7 bases. Unmatched junction bases numbered 14, after V lost 5 bases and J lost 4 bases. Germline V gene lookup returns CDR1 SGHVS and CDR2 FQNEAQ. The length of the CDR3 is 16 residues. CDR3 amino acids: CASSRDPGTTLYEQYF. The CDR3 nucleotides are TGTGCCAGCAGCCGTGACCCCGGGACTACGCTATACGAGCAGTACTTC.

A note on this clonotype: Since no conserved phenylalanine or tryptophan closes the CDR3, a read error is the likely cause. V is TRBV7-3 and J is TRBJ1-2; D unresolved. With 3 bases removed from V and 2 bases from J, the gap between germline ends came to 13 bases. CDR3 length equals 15 residues. The germline gives CDR1 SGHTA, CDR2 FQGTGA. The CDR3 sequence is CASSLMSGGNYGYTS. The CDR3 DNA follows: TGTGCCAGCAGCTTGATGTCCGGAGGAAACTATGGCTACACCTCC.

This clonotype was picked up a small number of times. This chain links TRBV10-3 with TRBJ1-4; the D is unclear. Germline values: CDR1 ENHRY, CDR2 SYGVKD. This CDR3 spans 14 amino acids. V dropped 5 bases and J dropped 6 bases, with 13 bases sitting between them. The CDR3 loop reads CAISPTGRDEKLFF. CDR3 DNA sequence: TGTGCCATCAGTCCCACCGGACGGGATGAAAAACTGTTTTTT.

This clonotype appeared a few times. The gene calls are TRBV10-2 and TRBJ1-5; unclear D gene. This CDR3 contains 12 residues. Germline V gene lookup returns CDR1 WSHSY and CDR2 SAAADI. V shed 7 bases and J shed 4 bases, with 8 bases lying between them. CDR3 nucleotides: TGCGCCAGCAAACAAGAGAATCAGCCCCAGCATTTT. This sequence encodes CASKQENQPQHF.

The genes are TRBV11-2 and TRBJ2-7; D is possibly TRBD1 (6 bases). This CDR3 comprises 14 residues. Germline V lookup: CDR1 SGHAT, CDR2 FQNNGV. The germline V and J ends were trimmed by 5 bases and 3 bases, with 14 bases remaining between them. CDR3 protein: CASSPTGTFYEQYF. The CDR3 DNA follows: TGTGCCAGCAGCCCTACCGGGACATTCTACGAGCAGTACTTC.

The chain combines TRBV7-9 with TRBJ1-4; no definite D call. CDR1 and CDR2 (germline): SEHNR, FQNEAQ (reference sequence). The V end was cut by 7 bases, the J end by 4 bases, with 10 bases between. This CDR3 has 13 residues. The CDR3 protein is CASMARVNEKLFF. The DNA of the CDR3 is TGTGCCAGCATGGCTAGGGTTAATGAAAAACTGTTTTTT.

Many counts were recorded for this clonotype. The chain joins TRBV19 to TRBJ1-3; no definite D call. CDR3 size: 14 residues. In germline, CDR1 is LNHDA, CDR2 SQIVND (reference sequence). The V and J ends lost 6 bases and 2 bases respectively, with 11 bases between them. The CDR3 DNA sequence: TGTGCCAGTAGCCCGAGTAGGGCTGGAAACACCATATATTTT. Translated: CASSPSRAGNTIYF.

In DNA, the CDR3 is TGTGCCAGCAGCTTTGGCCCTGGGTGGTGCACCTTC. Encoded protein: CASSFGPGWCTF. The chain links TRBV7-2 to TRBJ1-2, with no clear D. CDR1 and CDR2 from the germline V gene are SGHTA and FQGNSA. This CDR3 has 12 amino acids. Trimming took 3 bases from V and 13 from J, leaving 15 bases between them.

The rearrangement joins TRBV10-3 to TRBJ1-1, with TRBD1 as a possible D gene (6 bases). Germline V gene data show CDR1 as ENHRY and CDR2 as SYGVKD. Trimming stripped 4 bases from V and 4 bases from J, with 13 bases between. The CDR3 has 14 residues. As DNA, the CDR3 is TGTGCCATCAGTGCCGGGACACGGGGCACTGAAGCTTTCTTT. As protein: CAISAGTRGTEAFF.